These 12 T cell receptor beta chains originate from one sample sequenced in a study of blood T cell repertoires in COVID-19. TCRdb keeps only in-frame clones here, not all; method: immunoSEQ multiplex PCR. The sample has 120,000 or so clones, around 80% seen once. Sequencing input: peripheral blood. All receptors come from a man in his 70s with acute or convalescent COVID-19.

The genes are TRBV14 and TRBJ1-2; D gene ambiguous. Trimming left V 1 base short and J 5 bases short, with 5 bases between. This CDR3 has 12 residues. Germline CDR1 and CDR2: SGHDN and FVKESK. The CDR3 coding sequence is TGTGCCAGCAGCCAAGGGCCTTATGGCTACACCTTC. Protein: CASSQGPYGYTF. Complete variable domain (other parts from reference TRBV14 and TRBJ1-2): EAGVTQFPSHSVIEKGQTVTLRCDPISGHDNLYWYRRVMGKEIKFLLHFVKESKQDESGMPNNRFLAERTGGTYSTLKVQPAELEDSGVYFCASSQGPYGYTFGSGTRLTVV.

The genes are TRBV7-9 and TRBJ2-1; the match to TRBD2 covers 10 bases. The CDR3 has 15 amino acids. V shed 4 bases and J 4 bases; nucleotides not matched to a gene: 4. Germline V CDR1 and CDR2: SEHNR, FQNEAQ (reference sequence). CDR3 region: CASSYSGGLYNEQFF. The DNA of the CDR3 is TGTGCCAGCAGCTATAGCGGGGGGCTATACAATGAGCAGTTCTTC.

This chain joins TRBV6-5 and TRBJ2-3, with 7 bases identical to TRBD1. Germline CDR1 is MNHEY and CDR2 is SVGAGI. The CDR3 spans 14 residues. Losses at the gene ends were 8 bases for V and 2 bases for J; bases not matched to a gene: 7. This CDR3 is CASLQGQITDTQYF. In DNA form, the CDR3 reads TGTGCCAGCCTTCAGGGACAGATCACAGATACGCAGTATTTT.

The chain joins TRBV5-5 to TRBJ2-1; TRBD1 matches at 10 bases. In germline, CDR1 is SGHKS, CDR2 YYEKEE (reference sequence). This CDR3 spans 15 amino acids. Unmatched junction bases numbered 6, after V lost 4 bases and J lost 5 bases. The CDR3 coding sequence is TGTGCCAGCAGCCGAGACAGGGGGCACAACAATGAGCAGTTCTTC. Its protein is CASSRDRGHNNEQFF. The full variable domain, with the rest looked up from reference TRBV5-5 and TRBJ2-1, is DAGVTQSPTHLIKTRGQQVTLRCSPISGHKSVSWYQQVLGQGPQFIFQYYEKEERGRGNFPDRFSARQFPNYSSELNVNALLLGDSALYLCASSRDRGHNNEQFFGPGTRLTVL.

The chain links TRBV27 to TRBJ1-6; 9 nucleotides align to TRBD1. CDR1 is MNHEY, CDR2 SMNVEV, per germline (reference sequence). The ends lost 4 bases at V and 6 bases at J; junction bases unmatched: 10. CDR3 size: 17 residues. CDR3 sequence: CASSSTILTGGNSPLHF. Written as DNA, the CDR3 is TGTGCCAGCAGTTCTACCATTCTGACAGGGGGTAATTCACCCCTCCACTTT.

The CDR3 DNA follows: TGCAGCGTCACAACAGGGGGGCACACTGAAGCTTTCTTT. It specifies CSVTTGGHTEAFF. The V and J genes are TRBV29-1 and TRBJ1-1; TRBD1 agrees at 8 bases. Germline V lookup: CDR1 SQVTM, CDR2 ANQGSEA. Trimming cost V 6 bases and J 3 bases; bases outside gene matches: 6. The CDR3 extends over 13 amino acids.

The table lists this clone with a few counts. The genes are TRBV29-1 and TRBJ1-2, with D possibly TRBD1 on 6 matching bases. Per germline, CDR1 SQVTM and CDR2 ANQGSEA. V was shortened by 7 bases and J by 3 bases, with 15 bases between the two germline ends. This CDR3 contains 13 residues. CDR3 coding DNA: TGCAGCGCCACCGGGACATGGGACTATGGCTACACCTTC. Translation: CSATGTWDYGYTF. Full variable domain (rest looked up from reference TRBV29-1 and TRBJ1-2): SAVISQKPSRDICQRGTSLTIQCQVDSQVTMMFWYRQQPGQSLTLIATANQGSEATYESGFVIDKFPISRPNLTFSTLTVSNMSPEDSSIYLCSATGTWDYGYTFGSGTRLTVV.

This chain uses TRBV3-1 (or the pseudogene TRBV3-2) with TRBJ1-2; D remains unclear. From germline, CDR1 is LGHDT and CDR2 YNNKEL (reference sequence). The CDR3 has 11 residues. The V and J ends lost 5 bases and 4 bases respectively, with 5 bases between them. The CDR3 DNA follows: TGTGCCAGCAGCTACAGCTATGGCTACACCTTC. Translation: CASSYSYGYTF.

This chain joins TRBV9 and TRBJ1-6; D possibly corresponds to TRBD1 (5 bases). From germline, CDR1 is SGDLS and CDR2 YYNGEE. The CDR3 sequence is 15 residues long. Trimming left V 0 bases short and J 8 bases short, with 12 bases between. The CDR3 sequence is CASSVAPGLDSPLHF. The CDR3 nucleotides read TGTGCCAGCAGCGTAGCCCCAGGGTTGGATTCACCCCTCCACTTT. Using reference TRBV9 and TRBJ1-6 for the parts outside the CDR3, the full variable domain is DSGVTQTPKHLITATGQRVTLRCSPRSGDLSVYWYQQSLDQGLQFLIQYYNGEERAKGNILERFSAQQFPDLHSELNLSSLELGDSALYFCASSVAPGLDSPLHFGNGTRLTVT.

This clone has only a few counts. The chain joins TRBV7-2 to TRBJ2-1, with 7 bases that match TRBD2. CDR1 SGHTA and CDR2 FQGNSA come from the germline V gene. J was trimmed by 9 bases and V by 4 bases; bases with no gene match: 9. CDR3 length: 14 residues. The CDR3 DNA sequence: TGTGCCAGCAGCTCCCGGTTAGCGGGTGGTGAGCAGTTCTTC. Encoded protein: CASSSRLAGGEQFF.

The chain recombines TRBV18 with TRBJ2-3, with 16 bases that match TRBD2. The CDR3 consists of 17 residues. Germline V gene sequence: CDR1 KGHSH, CDR2 LQKENI. V was clipped by 0 bases and J by 3 bases; unmatched bases: 0. This chain's CDR3 is CASSPPGLAGGTDTQYF. The CDR3 DNA follows: TGTGCCAGCTCACCACCGGGACTAGCGGGGGGGACAGATACGCAGTATTTT. Full variable domain (missing parts from reference TRBV18 and TRBJ2-3): NAGVMQNPRHLVRRRGQEARLRCSPMKGHSHVYWYRQLPEEGLKFMVYLQKENIIDESGMPKERFSAEFPKEGPSILRIQQVVRGDSAAYFCASSPPGLAGGTDTQYFGPGTRLTVL.

The chain uses TRBV11-3 and TRBJ1-1; tentatively, D is TRBD1 (6 bases). Trimming cost V 1 base and J 3 bases, with 9 bases left between them. Germline V lookup: CDR1 SGHNT, CDR2 YENEEA. The CDR3 is 14 residues long. CDR3 residues: CASSLGGPDTEAFF. The CDR3 bases are TGTGCCAGCAGCTTAGGGGGGCCGGACACTGAAGCTTTCTTT.